This TCR beta chain was recovered during a study of spatial heterogeneity in lung cancer. Study at large: Detection of beta-chain sequences consistently exceeded that of alpha-chain sequences.

The CDR3 loop spans 13 amino acids. Trimming at V came to 4 bases and at J to 6 bases, leaving 5 bases not matched to a gene. Sample time point: sample taken at primary tumor resection. Unsorted whole RNA from tumor, nontumor lung or frozen PBMC underwent sequencing. TCRdb re-called the 5' RACE reads through MiXCR, storing one row per CDR3 protein. The sample comprises some 7,000 distinct CDR3 sequences, roughly 3.5% of which are singletons, and more than 15% rests with the top ten. This clonotype was seen a few times. Its antigen is unknown. Study-level findings and limits: One measure, the expanded intratumoral alpha and beta TCR count, tracked tumor mutation counts.

Sequencing used lung tumor tissue, obtained at surgery. This sequence was found in a male donor with early-stage non-small cell lung cancer. This chain uses TRBV12-3 or TRBV12-4 with TRBJ1-2; 7 nucleotides agree with TRBD1. The CDR3 coding sequence is TGTGCCAGCAGTTCAACAGGGGCGGATGGCTACACCTTC. This codes for CASSSTGADGYTF.